This T cell receptor (beta chain) was recovered during a study of regulatory T cells in long-lasting Graves disease. Sample time point: newly diagnosed GD, antithyroid drugs for less than 3 months. There was RNA extracted from PBMCs, and the TCR library was made from it. Study findings and constraints: It was in persistent disease that TRBV28, TRBJ1-2 and TRBJ2-5 were favored.

On this clonotype: What it recognizes is unknown.

Trimming cost V 0 bases and J 6 bases, with 7 bases left between them. Germline loops: CDR1 SGHDT, CDR2 YYEEEE. The CDR3 has 12 residues. Building the TCR beta libraries relied on iRepertoire HTBI primers, and CDR3 regions underwent Arm-PCR. TCRdb re-called the multiplex PCR reads with MiXCR, one entry per CDR3 protein. Of approximately 400,000 distinct CDR3 sequences in the sample, roughly 15% were seen once. These data also featured in a second study, about T cells in Graves' hyperthyroidism and ophthalmopathy. Per that study: Among clonotypes expanded in thyroid above 0.001, most were also found in blood.

The sequence was collected from a woman aged 40 to 49 with Graves disease. The rearrangement links TRBV5-6 to TRBJ2-7; D not certain. The specimen was peripheral blood mononuclear cells (PBMCs), collected at new diagnosis, from a patient treated with antithyroid drugs. The CDR3 protein is CASSLVSLEQYF. The CDR3 bases are TGTGCCAGCAGCTTGGTTTCCCTCGAGCAGTACTTC.